The clone carrying this T cell receptor beta chain has more than one count but fewer than ten. TCRbeta library preparation incorporated unique molecular identifiers. Each CDR3 protein is one row after TCRdb ran MiXCR on the PCR reads. Found here are 600,000 to 700,000 distinct CDR3 sequences, around a sixth of them singletons; the top ten hold 1.1%. The data derive from a study of T-cell reconstitution after alpha-beta-depleted transplantation in children. Germline V gives CDR1 DFQATT, CDR2 SNEGSKA (reference sequence). The CDR3 extends over 19 amino acids. The V gene end was trimmed by 1 base and the J gene end by 5 bases; junction bases not matched to a gene: 16.

The TCR originated in a human donor who donated a stem cell graft to a child with acute myeloid leukemia. V is TRBV20-1 and J is TRBJ2-2, with 10 positions matching TRBD2. The sample here was PBMCs from the stem cell graft donor, taken from the stem cell graft. DNA of the CDR3: TGCAGTGCTAGAGGGGATTGGGGTAGCGGGGGGTCACGGACCGGGGAGCTGTTTTTT. Translating it yields CSARGDWGSGGSRTGELFF.